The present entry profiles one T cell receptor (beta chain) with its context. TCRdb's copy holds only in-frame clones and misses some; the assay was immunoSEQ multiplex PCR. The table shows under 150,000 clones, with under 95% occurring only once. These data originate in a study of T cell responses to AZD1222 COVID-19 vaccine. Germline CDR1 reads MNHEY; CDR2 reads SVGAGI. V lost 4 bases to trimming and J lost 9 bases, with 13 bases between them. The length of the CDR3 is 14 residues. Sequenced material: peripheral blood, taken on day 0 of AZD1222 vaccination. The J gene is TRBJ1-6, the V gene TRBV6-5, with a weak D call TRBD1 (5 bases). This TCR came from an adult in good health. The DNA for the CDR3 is TGTGCCAGCAGTTCGGGGCAGCTAAGTTCACCCCTCCACTTT. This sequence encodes CASSSGQLSSPLHF.